This TCR beta chain was recovered during a study of shared clonotypes between healthy human individuals. V lost 7 bases and J 1 base, leaving 10 bases between the germline ends. CDR1 and CDR2 from the germline V gene are LNHDA and SQIVND (reference sequence). This CDR3 is 14 amino acids long. TCRdb's table, derived via immunoSEQ multiplex PCR, lists solely in-frame clones and lacks some. The sample has roughly 2,300,000 clones; 85% to 95% are singletons. Donors had no recently reported acute infections or vaccinations and were HIV-negative. This rearrangement joins TRBV19 to TRBJ2-2; maybe TRBD2 (6 bases). The sequenced sample was naive CD4+ T cells from PBMCs. Subset noted: CD45RA+ positively selected. This receptor was taken from a man younger than 35 in good health. Some clones in this sample may be carry-over from other donors' samples. CDR3 sequence: CASTRLVNTGELFF. In DNA form, the CDR3 reads TGTGCCAGTACTAGACTAGTGAACACCGGGGAGCTGTTTTTT.